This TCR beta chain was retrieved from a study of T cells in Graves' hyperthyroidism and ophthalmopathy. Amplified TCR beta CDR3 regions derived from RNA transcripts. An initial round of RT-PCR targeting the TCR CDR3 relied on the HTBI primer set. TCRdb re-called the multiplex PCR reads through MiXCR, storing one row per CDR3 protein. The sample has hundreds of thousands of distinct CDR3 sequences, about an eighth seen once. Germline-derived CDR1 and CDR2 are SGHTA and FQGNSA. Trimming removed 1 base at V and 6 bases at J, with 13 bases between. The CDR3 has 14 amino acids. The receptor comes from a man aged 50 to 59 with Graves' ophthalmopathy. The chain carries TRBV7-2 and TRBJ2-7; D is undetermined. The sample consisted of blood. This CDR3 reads CASSLDSMTGEQYF. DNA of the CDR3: TGTGCCAGCAGCTTAGATTCTATGACGGGCGAGCAGTACTTC.